The 20 T cell receptor beta chains listed next were all sequenced from one sample in a study of blood T cell repertoires in COVID-19. Repertoires were generated with immunoSEQ multiplex PCR, while TCRdb's copy carries only in-frame clones and drops some. The sample yields about 94,000 clones, approximately 74% seen once. Sequencing input: peripheral blood. The receptor source for this set is a man aged 65 to 79 with COVID-19, enrolled during active disease.

V gene TRBV27 combines with J gene TRBJ2-1; 11 nucleotides agree with TRBD1. The CDR3 contains 15 residues. With V trimmed by 5 bases and J by 6 bases, 6 bases remained unmatched. In germline, CDR1 is MNHEY, CDR2 SMNVEV (reference sequence). In DNA form, the CDR3 reads TGTGCCAGCAGTCTAGGGACAGGGGGTATCAATGAGCAGTTCTTC. It specifies CASSLGTGGINEQFF.

The V gene is TRBV9, the J gene TRBJ1-5; TRBD1 agrees at 8 bases. The germline gives CDR1 SGDLS, CDR2 YYNGEE. The CDR3 sequence is 15 residues long. Germline trimming cut 4 bases from V and 4 bases from J; bases unmatched to any gene: 7. DNA of the CDR3: TGTGCCAGCAGCCTATCGGACAGGGAGAATCAGCCCCAGCATTTT. It specifies CASSLSDRENQPQHF.

J is TRBJ1-4 and V is TRBV10-3; D might be TRBD1 (5 bases). CDR1 and CDR2 from the germline V gene are ENHRY and SYGVKD. The CDR3 is 14 amino acids. Trimming shortened V by 9 bases and J by 7 bases, and 18 bases separated the two germline ends. This CDR3 is CAIRDSGSGEKLFF. CDR3 in DNA: TGTGCCATACGGGACTCCGGTAGTGGTGAAAAACTGTTTTTT.

The chain combines TRBV7-2 with TRBJ2-7, with D possibly TRBD1 on 6 matching bases. The ends were cut back, 5 bases at V and 2 bases at J, with 16 bases in the middle. This CDR3 is 15 amino acids long. The germline CDR1 and CDR2 sequences are SGHTA and FQGNSA. CDR3 residues: CASSPGVSVPYEQYF. CDR3 sequence (DNA): TGTGCCAGCAGCCCAGGGGTTAGCGTACCCTACGAGCAGTACTTC. Based on the CDR3 plus reference TRBV7-2 and TRBJ2-7, the full variable domain is GAGVSQSPSNKVTEKGKDVELRCDPISGHTALYWYRQSLGQGLEFLIYFQGNSAPDKSGLPSDRFSAERTGGSVSTLTIQRTQQEDSAVYLCASSPGVSVPYEQYFGPGTRLTVT.

This rearrangement joins TRBV6-1 to TRBJ1-5; no firm D call. The V end lost 3 bases, the J end lost 6 bases, and 15 bases lay between the germline ends. CDR3 length: 15 amino acids. CDR1 is MNHNS and CDR2 is SASEGT in the germline V gene. The CDR3 here is CASSEYWGDGQPQHF. The CDR3 DNA follows: TGTGCCAGCAGTGAGTATTGGGGAGATGGTCAGCCCCAGCATTTT.

This chain joins TRBV24-1 and TRBJ1-2, with TRBD1 matching 7 bases. The CDR3 spans 12 residues. CDR1 and CDR2 (germline): KGHDR, SFDVKD. V was pared by 7 bases and J by 3 bases, with 1 base of the junction left unmatched. In nucleotides, the CDR3 is TGTGCCACCAGCACAGGGGACTATGGCTACACCTTC. The encoded protein is CATSTGDYGYTF.

The chain recombines TRBV21-1 with TRBJ2-7; the table names TRBD2, a call not compared with the DNA. TRBV21-1 is labeled a pseudogene. The CDR3 is made up of 16 amino acids. CDR3 residues: CASSKEVGGRTYEQYF. The CDR3 DNA is TGTGCCAGCAGCAAAGAGGTCGGGGGACGAACCTACGAGCAGTACTTC.

DNA of the CDR3: TGCGCCAGCAGTGAGTCCCCGGGACAGGCCGGGGAGCTGTTTTTT. It yields the protein CASSESPGQAGELFF. The chain is built from TRBV10-1 and TRBJ2-2, with 8 bases aligning to TRBD1. CDR1 is WNHNN, CDR2 SYGVQD, per germline (reference sequence). Trimming cost V 0 bases and J 6 bases; bases outside gene matches: 3. The CDR3 extends over 15 amino acids.

The chain is built from TRBV2 and TRBJ1-5, with D unresolved. The germline V gene has CDR1 SNHLY and CDR2 FYNNEI. This CDR3 contains 14 residues. Trimming removed 1 base from V and 10 bases from J, with 14 bases in between. CDR3 in DNA: TGTGCCAGCAGTGAAGGACGGGAAAATCCACCCCAGCATTTT. It codes for CASSEGRENPPQHF.

The chain uses TRBV19 and TRBJ1-2; tentatively, D is TRBD1 (6 bases). V dropped 7 bases and J dropped 3 bases, with 15 bases sitting between them. The CDR3 is 14 amino acids. Germline CDR1 LNHDA, CDR2 SQIVND (reference sequence). CDR3 region: CASNQGPTYYGYTF. DNA of the CDR3: TGTGCCAGTAACCAGGGGCCAACCTACTATGGCTACACCTTC.

The V call is TRBV7-3, the J call TRBJ2-2; tentatively, D is TRBD1 (6 bases). The CDR3 has 17 amino acids. The V gene lost 2 bases and the J gene lost 1 base, with 14 bases spanning the gap. CDR1 and CDR2 from the germline V gene are SGHTA and FQGTGA. The CDR3 region has the DNA TGTGCCAGCAGCTTAGGAATGGGCAGGGGGAACACCGGGGAGCTGTTTTTT. Protein sequence: CASSLGMGRGNTGELFF. Combining the CDR3 with reference TRBV7-3 and TRBJ2-2 gives the whole variable domain GAGVSQTPSNKVTEKGKYVELRCDPISGHTALYWYRQSLGQGPEFLIYFQGTGAADDSGLPNDRFFAVRPEGSVSTLKIQRTERGDSAVYLCASSLGMGRGNTGELFFGEGSRLTVL.

This sequence joins TRBV6-5 and TRBJ2-7; 10 nucleotides match TRBD1. The CDR3 has 16 amino acids. V lost 1 base to trimming and J lost 4 bases; unmatched junction nucleotides: 7. The V gene's germline CDR1 is MNHEY and CDR2 SVGAGI. In DNA form, the CDR3 reads TGTGCCAGCAGTTACTTGACAGGGGGCGGTTTATACGAGCAGTACTTC. Its translation: CASSYLTGGGLYEQYF.

The chain links TRBV7-9 to TRBJ1-2; weak D call: TRBD1 (6 bases). V was clipped by 3 bases and J by 4 bases, with 6 bases between them. This CDR3 region has 12 residues. Germline V lookup: CDR1 SEHNR, CDR2 FQNEAQ (reference sequence). DNA for the CDR3: TGTGCCAGCAGCTTGACAGGCTATGGCTACACCTTC. Translating gives CASSLTGYGYTF.

The CDR3 here is CASSQVGQGSYEQYF. As DNA, the CDR3 is TGCGCCAGCAGCCAAGTGGGACAGGGTAGCTACGAGCAGTACTTC. The chain combines TRBV4-3 with TRBJ2-7; 9 nucleotides line up with TRBD1. Germline V gene lookup returns CDR1 LGHNA and CDR2 YSLEER. After removal of 1 base from V and 3 bases from J, the junction contained 4 bases not matched to a gene. This CDR3 region has 15 residues.

This chain uses TRBV27 with TRBJ2-7, with 9 bases identical to TRBD1. From germline, CDR1 is MNHEY and CDR2 SMNVEV (reference sequence). The ends lost 5 bases at V and 6 bases at J; junction bases unmatched: 2. The CDR3 totals 12 residues. CDR3 nucleotides: TGTGCCAGCAGTAGGACAGGGGTCGAGCAGTACTTC. Amino acid sequence: CASSRTGVEQYF.

This chain uses TRBV10-3 with TRBJ2-1, with 11 positions matching TRBD2. CDR1 and CDR2 from the germline V gene are ENHRY and SYGVKD. The CDR3 has 15 amino acids. V lost 4 bases, J lost 4 bases, and 3 bases stayed unmatched. DNA of the CDR3: TGTGCCATCAGTGTGACTAGCGGGATTTACAATGAGCAGTTCTTC. Residues: CAISVTSGIYNEQFF.

The V and J genes are TRBV6-6 and TRBJ1-1, with 8 bases identical to TRBD1. V was pared by 2 bases and J by 4 bases, with 3 bases of the junction left unmatched. The CDR3 covers 14 residues. From germline, CDR1 is MNHNY and CDR2 SVGAGI (reference sequence). The CDR3 nucleotides are TGTGCCAGCAGTTACGTACAGGGGGGCACTGAAGCTTTCTTT. Its translation: CASSYVQGGTEAFF.

This clone was observed a handful of times. The chain is built from TRBV4-2 and TRBJ1-2, with 8 nucleotides matching TRBD1. Trimming took 2 bases from V and 6 from J; bases not matched to a gene: 5. The CDR3 length is 14 residues. Germline lookup yields CDR1 LGHNA and CDR2 YNFKEQ. The CDR3 protein is CASSQPDRDHGYTF. The CDR3 nucleotides read TGTGCCAGCAGCCAACCGGACAGGGATCATGGCTACACCTTC.

The chain links TRBV15 to TRBJ2-3; maybe TRBD1 (6 bases). Germline V CDR1 and CDR2: LNHNV, YYDKDF (reference sequence). The CDR3 has 16 amino acids. The V gene lost 0 bases and the J gene lost 2 bases, with 12 bases spanning the gap. The CDR3 DNA reads as TGTGCCACCAGCAGAGATAGTACAGGGTTCACAGATACGCAGTATTTT. This gives the protein CATSRDSTGFTDTQYF. The full variable domain, in which reference TRBV15 and TRBJ2-3 provide the parts outside the CDR3, is DAMVIQNPRYQVTQFGKPVTLSCSQTLNHNVMYWYQQKSSQAPKLLFHYYDKDFNNEADTPDNFQSRRPNTSFCFLDIRSPGLGDTAMYLCATSRDSTGFTDTQYFGPGTRLTVL.

The V call is TRBV19, the J call TRBJ2-3; the D is unclear. CDR1 and CDR2 from the germline V gene are LNHDA and SQIVND (reference sequence). V lost 7 bases and J 0 bases, leaving 11 bases between the germline ends. The CDR3 totals 14 residues. This CDR3 reads CASNVGRSTDTQYF. The CDR3 DNA reads TGTGCCAGTAACGTTGGCAGGAGCACAGATACGCAGTATTTT. Full variable domain (outside the CDR3, taken from reference TRBV19 and TRBJ2-3): DGGITQSPKYLFRKEGQNVTLSCEQNLNHDAMYWYRQDPGQGLRLIYYSQIVNDFQKGDIAEGYSVSREKKESFPLTVTSAQKNPTAFYLCASNVGRSTDTQYFGPGTRLTVL.